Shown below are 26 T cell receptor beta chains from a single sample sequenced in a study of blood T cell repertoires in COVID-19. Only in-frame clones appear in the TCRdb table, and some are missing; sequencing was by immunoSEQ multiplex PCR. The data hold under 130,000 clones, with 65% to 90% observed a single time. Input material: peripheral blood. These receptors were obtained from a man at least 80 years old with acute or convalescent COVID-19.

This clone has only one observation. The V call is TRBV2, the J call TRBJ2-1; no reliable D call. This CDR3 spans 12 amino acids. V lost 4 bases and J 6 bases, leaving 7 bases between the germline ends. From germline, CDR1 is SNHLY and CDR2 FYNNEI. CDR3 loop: CASSVTRNEQFF. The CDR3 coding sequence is TGTGCCAGCAGTGTTACTCGCAATGAGCAGTTCTTC.

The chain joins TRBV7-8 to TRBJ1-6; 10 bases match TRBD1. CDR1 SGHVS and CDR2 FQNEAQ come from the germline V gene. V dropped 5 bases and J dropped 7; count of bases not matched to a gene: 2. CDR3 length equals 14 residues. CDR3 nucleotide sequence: TGTGCCAGCAGCCAGGACAGGGGGAATTCACCCCTCCACTTT. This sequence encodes CASSQDRGNSPLHF.

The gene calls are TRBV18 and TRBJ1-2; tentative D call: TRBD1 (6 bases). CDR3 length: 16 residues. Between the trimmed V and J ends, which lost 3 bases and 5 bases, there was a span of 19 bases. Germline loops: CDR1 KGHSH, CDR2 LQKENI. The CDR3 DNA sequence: TGTGCCAGCTCACCCCGGGGGGCATATCGGGAATATGGCTACACCTTC. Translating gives CASSPRGAYREYGYTF.

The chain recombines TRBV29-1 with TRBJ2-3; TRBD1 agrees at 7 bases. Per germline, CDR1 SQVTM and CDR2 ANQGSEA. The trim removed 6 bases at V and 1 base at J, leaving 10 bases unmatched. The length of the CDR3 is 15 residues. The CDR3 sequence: CSVGIQGTGTDTQYF. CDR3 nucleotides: TGCAGCGTGGGGATACAGGGGACGGGCACAGATACGCAGTATTTT.

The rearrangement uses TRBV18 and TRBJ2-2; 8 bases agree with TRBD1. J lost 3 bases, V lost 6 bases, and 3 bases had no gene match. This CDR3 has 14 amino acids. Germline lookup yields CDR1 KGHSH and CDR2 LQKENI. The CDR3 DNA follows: TGTGCCAGCTCGCAGGGGGCATACACCGGGGAGCTGTTTTTT. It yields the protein CASSQGAYTGELFF.

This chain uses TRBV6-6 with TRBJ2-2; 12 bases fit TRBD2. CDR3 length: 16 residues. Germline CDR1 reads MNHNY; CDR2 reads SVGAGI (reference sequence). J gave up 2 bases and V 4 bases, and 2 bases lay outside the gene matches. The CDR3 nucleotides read TGTGCCAGCAGTTGGACTAGCGGGATCAACACCGGGGAGCTGTTTTTT. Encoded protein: CASSWTSGINTGELFF.

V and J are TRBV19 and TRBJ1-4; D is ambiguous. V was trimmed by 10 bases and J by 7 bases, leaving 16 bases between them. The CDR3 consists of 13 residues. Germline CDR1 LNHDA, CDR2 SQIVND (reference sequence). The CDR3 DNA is TGTGCCACCCTCGGAGAGCCCGGTGAAAAACTGTTTTTT. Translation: CATLGEPGEKLFF.

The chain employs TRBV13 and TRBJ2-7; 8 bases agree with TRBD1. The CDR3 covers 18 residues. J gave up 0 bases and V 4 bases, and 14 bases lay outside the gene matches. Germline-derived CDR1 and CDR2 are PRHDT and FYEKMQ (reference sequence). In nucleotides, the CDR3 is TGTGCCAGCAGCTCCCGTCATTTAAGGACAGGGCCCTCCTACGAGCAGTACTTC. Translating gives CASSSRHLRTGPSYEQYF. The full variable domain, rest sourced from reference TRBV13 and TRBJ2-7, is AAGVIQSPRHLIKEKRETATLKCYPIPRHDTVYWYQQGPGQDPQFLISFYEKMQSDKGSIPDRFSAQQFSDYHSELNMSSLELGDSALYFCASSSRHLRTGPSYEQYFGPGTRLTVT.

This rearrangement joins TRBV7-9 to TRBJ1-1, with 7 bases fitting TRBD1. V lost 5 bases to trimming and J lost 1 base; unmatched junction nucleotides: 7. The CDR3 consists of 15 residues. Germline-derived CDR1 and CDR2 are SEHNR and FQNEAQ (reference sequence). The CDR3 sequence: CASSVGTARNTEAFF. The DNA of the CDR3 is TGTGCCAGCAGCGTTGGGACAGCGCGGAACACTGAAGCTTTCTTT.

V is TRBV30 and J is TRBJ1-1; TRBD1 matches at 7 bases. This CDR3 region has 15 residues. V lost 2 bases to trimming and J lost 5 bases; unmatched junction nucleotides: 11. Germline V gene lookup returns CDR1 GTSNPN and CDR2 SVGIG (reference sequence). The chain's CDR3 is CAWSPTRGRGTEAFF. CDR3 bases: TGTGCCTGGAGTCCTACCCGGGGCAGGGGGACTGAAGCTTTCTTT.

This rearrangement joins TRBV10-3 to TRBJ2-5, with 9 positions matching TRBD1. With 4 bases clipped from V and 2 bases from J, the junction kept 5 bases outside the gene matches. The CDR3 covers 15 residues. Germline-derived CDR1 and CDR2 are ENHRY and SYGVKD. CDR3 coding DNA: TGTGCCATCAGTGCTCCGGGACAGGGACAAGAGACCCAGTACTTC. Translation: CAISAPGQGQETQYF.

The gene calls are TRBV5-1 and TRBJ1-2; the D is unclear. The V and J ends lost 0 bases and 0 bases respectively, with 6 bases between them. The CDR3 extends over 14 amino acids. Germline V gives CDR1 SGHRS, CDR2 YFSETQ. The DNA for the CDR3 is TGCGCCAGCAGCTTGGAACTATCTAACTATGGCTACACCTTC. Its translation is CASSLELSNYGYTF. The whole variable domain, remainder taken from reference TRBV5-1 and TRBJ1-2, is KAGVTQTPRYLIKTRGQQVTLSCSPISGHRSVSWYQQTPGQGLQFLFEYFSETQRNKGNFPGRFSGRQFSNSRSEMNVSTLELGDSALYLCASSLELSNYGYTFGSGTRLTVV.

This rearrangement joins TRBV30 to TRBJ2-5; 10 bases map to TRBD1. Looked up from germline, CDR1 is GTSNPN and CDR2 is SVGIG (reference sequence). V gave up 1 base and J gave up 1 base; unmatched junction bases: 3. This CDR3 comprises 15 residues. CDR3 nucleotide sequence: TGTGCCTGGAGTGGGGACAGGGGTAGCCAAGAGACCCAGTACTTC. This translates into CAWSGDRGSQETQYF.

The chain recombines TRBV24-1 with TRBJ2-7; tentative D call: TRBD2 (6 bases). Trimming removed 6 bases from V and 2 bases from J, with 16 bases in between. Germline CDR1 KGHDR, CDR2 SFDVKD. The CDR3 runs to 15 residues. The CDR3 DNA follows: TGTGCCACCAGTCTTTTGGGGGGTATAGCCTACGAGCAGTACTTC. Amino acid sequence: CATSLLGGIAYEQYF.

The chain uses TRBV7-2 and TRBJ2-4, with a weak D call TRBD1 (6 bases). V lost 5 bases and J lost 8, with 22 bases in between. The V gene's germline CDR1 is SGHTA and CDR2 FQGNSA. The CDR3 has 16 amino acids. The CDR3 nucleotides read TGTGCCAGCAGCCCCCTGGGGGCCGGAAGGGTAGACATTCAGTACTTC. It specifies CASSPLGAGRVDIQYF.

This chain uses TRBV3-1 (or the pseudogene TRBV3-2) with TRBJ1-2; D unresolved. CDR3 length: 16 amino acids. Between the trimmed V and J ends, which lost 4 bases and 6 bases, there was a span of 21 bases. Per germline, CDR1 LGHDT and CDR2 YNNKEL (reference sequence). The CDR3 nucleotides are TGTGCCAGCAGCCCCTCCTTGAACGGGAGGAGCCATGGCTACACCTTC. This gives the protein CASSPSLNGRSHGYTF.

The CDR3 loop reads CATETTLYYGYTF. DNA of the CDR3: TGTGCCACCGAGACTACTCTCTACTATGGCTACACCTTC. The chain combines TRBV28 with TRBJ1-2; D gene ambiguous. The CDR3 consists of 13 residues. CDR1 is MDHEN, CDR2 SYDVKM, per germline. The ends were cut back, 10 bases at V and 3 bases at J, with 15 bases in the middle.

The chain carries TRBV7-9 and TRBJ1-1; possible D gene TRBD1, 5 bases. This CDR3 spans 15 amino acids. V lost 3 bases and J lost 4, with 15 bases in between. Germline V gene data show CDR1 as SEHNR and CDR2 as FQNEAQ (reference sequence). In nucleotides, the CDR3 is TGTGCCAGCAGCTTGGAGACAGTTCGGATCACTGAAGCTTTCTTT. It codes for CASSLETVRITEAFF.

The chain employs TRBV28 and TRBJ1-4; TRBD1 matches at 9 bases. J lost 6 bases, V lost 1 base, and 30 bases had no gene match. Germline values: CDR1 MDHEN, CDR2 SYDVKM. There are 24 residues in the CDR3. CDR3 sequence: CASSLSLQGAYATNDPLEYEKLFF. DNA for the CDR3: TGTGCCAGCAGTTTATCCCTACAGGGGGCGTACGCAACTAATGACCCCCTGGAGTATGAAAAACTGTTTTTT.

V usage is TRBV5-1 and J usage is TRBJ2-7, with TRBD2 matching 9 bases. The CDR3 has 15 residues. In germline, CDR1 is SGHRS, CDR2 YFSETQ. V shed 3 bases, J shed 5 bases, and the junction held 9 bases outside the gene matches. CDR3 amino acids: CASSSLAGGGNEQYF. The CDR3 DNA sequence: TGCGCCAGCAGCTCCCTGGCGGGAGGGGGGAACGAGCAGTACTTC.

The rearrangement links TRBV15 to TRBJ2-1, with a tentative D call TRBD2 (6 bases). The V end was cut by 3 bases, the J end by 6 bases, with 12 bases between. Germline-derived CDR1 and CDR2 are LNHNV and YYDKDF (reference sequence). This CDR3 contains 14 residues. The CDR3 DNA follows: TGTGCCACCAGCAGCCGCGTGGGGGGCAATGAGCAGTTCTTC. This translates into CATSSRVGGNEQFF.

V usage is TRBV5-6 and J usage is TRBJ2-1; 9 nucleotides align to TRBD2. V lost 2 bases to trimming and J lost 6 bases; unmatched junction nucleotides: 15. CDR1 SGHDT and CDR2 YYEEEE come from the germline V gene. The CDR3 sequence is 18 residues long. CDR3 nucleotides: TGTGCCAGCAGCTTTTCCTGGTGGCGTAGCGGGAGTAGCAATGAGCAGTTCTTC. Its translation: CASSFSWWRSGSSNEQFF.

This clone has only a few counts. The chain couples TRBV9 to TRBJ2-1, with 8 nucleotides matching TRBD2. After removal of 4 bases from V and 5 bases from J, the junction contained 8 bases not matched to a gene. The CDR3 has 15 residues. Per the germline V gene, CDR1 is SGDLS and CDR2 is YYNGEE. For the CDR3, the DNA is TGTGCCAGCAGCCCCTTGGGCGGGAGGAACAATGAGCAGTTCTTC. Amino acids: CASSPLGGRNNEQFF.

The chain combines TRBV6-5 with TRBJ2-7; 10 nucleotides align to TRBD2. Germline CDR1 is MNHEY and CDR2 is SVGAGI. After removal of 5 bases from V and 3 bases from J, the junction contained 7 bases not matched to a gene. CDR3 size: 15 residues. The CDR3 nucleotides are TGTGCCAGCAGTAGTGCTAGCGGGAGAATCTACGAGCAGTACTTC. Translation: CASSSASGRIYEQYF.

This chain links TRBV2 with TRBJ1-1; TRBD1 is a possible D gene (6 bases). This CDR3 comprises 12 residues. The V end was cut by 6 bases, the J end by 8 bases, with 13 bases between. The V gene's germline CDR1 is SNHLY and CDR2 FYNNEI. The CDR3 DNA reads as TGTGCCAGCAGCAAACAGGGCGCCGAAGCTTTCTTT. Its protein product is CASSKQGAEAFF.

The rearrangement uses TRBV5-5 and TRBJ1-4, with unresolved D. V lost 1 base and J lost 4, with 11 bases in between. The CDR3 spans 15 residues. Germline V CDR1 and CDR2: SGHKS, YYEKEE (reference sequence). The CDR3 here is CASSLRGLDNEKLFF. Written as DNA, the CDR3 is TGTGCCAGCAGCTTGAGAGGGCTGGATAATGAAAAACTGTTTTTT.